This is a list of T cell receptor beta chains from one sample in a study of T cell responses to AZD1222 COVID-19 vaccine. TCRdb's table, derived via immunoSEQ multiplex PCR, lists solely in-frame clones and lacks some. The sample lists 100,000 or so clones; about nine tenths were seen once. The sequencing used peripheral blood, collected on day 0 of AZD1222 vaccination. The receptors were sampled from an adult in good health. Each CDR3 is given with its conserved first and last residue. Fields, in order: D gene, J gene, V gene, clone size, CDR3 protein, CDR3 DNA. A D gene is named only where the DNA matches it firmly. Not every row has a clone size; where given, it reads once, few, many or a size class.

d_call: TRBD2
j_call: TRBJ2-5
v_call: TRBV7-8
clone_size: few
cdr3_aa: CASCSRRLAGGGNRETQYF
cdr3_nt: TGTGCCAGCTGCAGTAGGAGGCTAGCGGGAGGGGGCAATAGGGAGACCCAGTACTTC

d_call: .
j_call: TRBJ1-4
v_call: TRBV7-9
clone_size: .
cdr3_aa: CASSPTNEKLFF
cdr3_nt: TGTGCCAGCAGCCCAACTAATGAAAAACTGTTTTTT

d_call: TRBD2
j_call: TRBJ2-1
v_call: TRBV6-2/TRBV6-3
clone_size: .
cdr3_aa: CASSYSLAGNYNEQFF
cdr3_nt: TGTGCCAGCAGTTACTCATTAGCGGGAAATTACAATGAGCAGTTCTTC

d_call: .
j_call: TRBJ2-6
v_call: TRBV9
clone_size: .
cdr3_aa: CASTPGAGANVLTF
cdr3_nt: TGTGCCAGCACCCCGGGAGCTGGGGCCAACGTCCTGACTTTC

d_call: .
j_call: TRBJ2-1
v_call: TRBV4-1
clone_size: .
cdr3_aa: CASSQDRQTYNEQFF
cdr3_nt: TGCGCCAGCAGCCAAGATCGGCAGACCTACAATGAGCAGTTCTTC

d_call: .
j_call: TRBJ2-1
v_call: TRBV24-1
clone_size: .
cdr3_aa: CATSDLQGGSNNEQFF
cdr3_nt: TGTGCCACCAGTGATTTGCAGGGTGGGTCTAACAATGAGCAGTTCTTC

d_call: TRBD2
j_call: TRBJ2-2
v_call: TRBV7-3
clone_size: .
cdr3_aa: CASSIGLAGDISGELFF
cdr3_nt: TGTGCCAGCAGCATCGGACTAGCGGGAGATATCAGCGGGGAGCTGTTTTTT

d_call: .
j_call: TRBJ1-2
v_call: TRBV7-9
clone_size: .
cdr3_aa: CASTQPDNYGYTF
cdr3_nt: TGTGCCAGCACCCAACCCGATAACTATGGCTACACCTTC

d_call: .
j_call: TRBJ2-3
v_call: TRBV6-4
clone_size: few
cdr3_aa: CASSDSATDTQYF
cdr3_nt: TGTGCCAGCAGTGACTCGGCCACAGATACGCAGTATTTT

d_call: TRBD1
j_call: TRBJ1-1
v_call: TRBV5-1
clone_size: .
cdr3_aa: CASKTLQGAKLAFF
cdr3_nt: TGCGCCAGCAAGACTTTACAGGGGGCTAAGTTGGCTTTCTTT

d_call: .
j_call: TRBJ1-6
v_call: TRBV4-2
clone_size: .
cdr3_aa: CASSQDLEGGLSPLHF
cdr3_nt: TGTGCCAGCAGCCAAGATCTTGAGGGTGGGTTGTCACCCCTCCACTTT

d_call: TRBD2
j_call: TRBJ2-7
v_call: TRBV6-5
clone_size: .
cdr3_aa: CASKGLAGSYEQYF
cdr3_nt: TGTGCCAGCAAGGGGCTAGCGGGTTCCTACGAGCAGTACTTC

d_call: .
j_call: TRBJ2-1
v_call: TRBV28
clone_size: .
cdr3_aa: CASSQDDGRAYEQFF
cdr3_nt: TGTGCCAGCAGCCAAGACGACGGCAGGGCCTACGAGCAGTTCTTC

d_call: .
j_call: TRBJ2-7
v_call: TRBV12-3/TRBV12-4
clone_size: .
cdr3_aa: CASSGNYEQYF
cdr3_nt: TGTGCCAGCAGTGGCAACTACGAGCAGTACTTC

d_call: .
j_call: TRBJ1-4
v_call: TRBV18
clone_size: .
cdr3_aa: CASSPSRGGLFF
cdr3_nt: TGTGCCAGCTCACCATCTCGCGGAGGACTGTTTTTT

d_call: TRBD1
j_call: TRBJ2-7
v_call: TRBV28
clone_size: .
cdr3_aa: CASSPGTGEYEQYF
cdr3_nt: TGTGCCAGCAGTCCCGGGACAGGGGAGTACGAGCAGTACTTC

d_call: .
j_call: TRBJ2-2
v_call: TRBV29-1
clone_size: .
cdr3_aa: CSVAPETGETGELFF
cdr3_nt: TGCAGCGTGGCTCCCGAGACAGGCGAAACCGGGGAGCTGTTTTTT

d_call: .
j_call: TRBJ2-2
v_call: TRBV28
clone_size: .
cdr3_aa: CASSSTTGSGTGELFF
cdr3_nt: TGTGCCAGCAGTTCCACGACAGGTTCAGGAACCGGGGAGCTGTTTTTT

d_call: TRBD2
j_call: TRBJ2-1
v_call: TRBV4-1
clone_size: .
cdr3_aa: CVLGLAGASSYNEQFF
cdr3_nt: TGCGTCCTCGGACTAGCGGGGGCCAGCTCCTACAATGAGCAGTTCTTC

d_call: .
j_call: TRBJ2-7
v_call: TRBV5-4
clone_size: .
cdr3_aa: CASSPQGQGGGYEQYF
cdr3_nt: TGTGCCAGCAGCCCCCAGGGGCAGGGGGGGGGTTACGAGCAGTACTTC

d_call: TRBD1
j_call: TRBJ1-4
v_call: TRBV30
clone_size: .
cdr3_aa: CASQGQGREKLFF
cdr3_nt: TGTGCCTCCCAGGGACAGGGACGGGAAAAACTGTTTTTT

d_call: .
j_call: TRBJ1-1
v_call: TRBV5-1
clone_size: .
cdr3_aa: CASSLFGNTEAFF
cdr3_nt: TGCGCCAGCAGCTTGTTTGGGAACACTGAAGCTTTCTTT

d_call: .
j_call: TRBJ1-4
v_call: TRBV11-2
clone_size: .
cdr3_aa: CASASGTFNEKLFF
cdr3_nt: TGTGCCAGCGCGTCTGGGACTTTTAATGAAAAACTGTTTTTT

d_call: .
j_call: TRBJ1-1
v_call: TRBV12-3/TRBV12-4
clone_size: .
cdr3_aa: CASSLGQGSEAFF
cdr3_nt: TGTGCCAGCAGTTTAGGGCAGGGGTCTGAAGCTTTCTTT

d_call: TRBD1
j_call: TRBJ1-6
v_call: TRBV5-1
clone_size: .
cdr3_aa: CASSEGQGAPNSPLHF
cdr3_nt: TGCGCCAGCAGCGAGGGACAGGGGGCCCCTAATTCACCCCTCCACTTT

d_call: TRBD1
j_call: TRBJ2-4
v_call: TRBV19
clone_size: .
cdr3_aa: CASGGQGAKNIQYF
cdr3_nt: TGTGCCAGTGGGGGACAGGGGGCCAAAAACATTCAGTACTTC

d_call: .
j_call: TRBJ1-1
v_call: TRBV2
clone_size: few
cdr3_aa: CASSEVGTDMNTEAFF
cdr3_nt: TGTGCCAGCAGTGAAGTTGGGACTGACATGAACACTGAAGCTTTCTTT

d_call: .
j_call: TRBJ1-1
v_call: TRBV2
clone_size: .
cdr3_aa: CASIDTGTSVTEAFF
cdr3_nt: TGTGCCAGCATTGATACCGGGACATCCGTCACTGAAGCTTTCTTT

d_call: .
j_call: TRBJ2-6
v_call: TRBV5-4
clone_size: .
cdr3_aa: CASSLAASSSSGANVLTF
cdr3_nt: TGTGCCAGCAGCTTGGCGGCCAGCAGCAGCTCTGGGGCCAACGTCCTGACTTTC

d_call: .
j_call: TRBJ2-3
v_call: TRBV30
clone_size: .
cdr3_aa: CAWSVGRNFPSTDTQYF
cdr3_nt: TGTGCCTGGAGTGTGGGACGAAACTTCCCAAGCACAGATACGCAGTATTTT

d_call: .
j_call: TRBJ2-7
v_call: TRBV5-5
clone_size: .
cdr3_aa: CASSLSPQGREQYF
cdr3_nt: TGTGCCAGCAGCTTGAGCCCTCAGGGGCGCGAGCAGTACTTC

d_call: .
j_call: TRBJ2-3
v_call: TRBV9
clone_size: .
cdr3_aa: CASSVEGQDTQYF
cdr3_nt: TGTGCCAGCAGCGTAGAGGGGCAGGATACGCAGTATTTT

d_call: .
j_call: TRBJ2-5
v_call: TRBV21-1
clone_size: .
cdr3_aa: CASSIKSGMQETQYF
cdr3_nt: TGTGCCAGCAGCATAAAGTCCGGTATGCAAGAGACCCAGTACTTC

d_call: .
j_call: TRBJ1-2
v_call: TRBV9
clone_size: .
cdr3_aa: CASSVGGTPNYGYTF
cdr3_nt: TGTGCCAGCAGCGTTGGGGGGACACCCAACTATGGCTACACCTTC

d_call: .
j_call: TRBJ2-2
v_call: TRBV25-1
clone_size: .
cdr3_aa: CASSENTGELFF
cdr3_nt: TGTGCCAGCAGTGAAAACACCGGGGAGCTGTTTTTT

d_call: .
j_call: TRBJ2-3
v_call: TRBV7-9
clone_size: .
cdr3_aa: CASSLGRGSDTQYF
cdr3_nt: TGTGCCAGCAGCTTAGGCAGGGGCTCTGATACGCAGTATTTT

d_call: .
j_call: TRBJ2-7
v_call: TRBV7-9
clone_size: .
cdr3_aa: CASSPRTGSYEQYF
cdr3_nt: TGTGCCAGCAGCCCCAGGACCGGCTCCTACGAGCAGTACTTC

d_call: .
j_call: TRBJ1-6
v_call: TRBV6-5
clone_size: once
cdr3_aa: CASSKHPYNSPLHF
cdr3_nt: TGTGCCAGCAGCAAACATCCTTATAATTCACCCCTCCACTTT

d_call: TRBD1
j_call: TRBJ1-2
v_call: TRBV5-5
clone_size: once
cdr3_aa: CASSLGLGRGQVRYGYTF
cdr3_nt: TGTGCCAGCAGCTTGGGATTGGGCAGGGGGCAGGTTCGGTATGGCTACACCTTC

d_call: .
j_call: TRBJ2-1
v_call: TRBV5-1
clone_size: .
cdr3_aa: CASSQVQGYNEQFF
cdr3_nt: TGCGCCAGCAGCCAGGTCCAGGGGTACAATGAGCAGTTCTTC

d_call: .
j_call: TRBJ2-7
v_call: TRBV27
clone_size: .
cdr3_aa: CASSFSPGYEQYF
cdr3_nt: TGTGCCAGCAGTTTCTCGCCAGGGTACGAGCAGTACTTC